This T cell receptor (beta chain) was sequenced for a study of CD8 T cells in ankylosing spondylitis (dated by TCRdb to about 2017). Background for the entire study: To find TCR variants linked to disease, the study profiled T cell receptor beta repertoires in ankylosing spondylitis patients and healthy donors. The full study cohort comprised 20 to 30 ankylosing spondylitis patients and 110 or so healthy donors. Peripheral blood was sampled, and synovial fluid was additionally collected from ankylosing spondylitis patients.

As regards this clonotype: The antigen it recognizes is unknown. Nothing much larger sits one base from this clone, and base qualities are not available.

Sequenced using an Illumina HiSeq 2500. Quantitative 5'-RACE with molecular barcodes was the method used to prepare the TCR beta libraries. The authors' analysis ran thus. A new computational method based on a probabilistic model of VDJ rearrangement was used to identify disease-linked TCR variants. TCRdb redid the processing of the public reads, applying fastp at Q25 and MiXCR, and retained in-frame beta chains. Every entry covers one CDR3 protein and lists the most common genes and DNA from its rows. The V and J calls reflect TCRdb's pipeline rather than the authors' work. For this sample there are about 110,000 distinct CDR3 sequences; 24% appear just once. The ten biggest clones cover more than 9% of the sample. Spanning cysteine to phenylalanine, the CDR3 consists of 13 amino acids. The only DNA kept is the CDR3, 39 bases in frame from the first base. Trimming takes 7 bases from V and 3 bases from J, and the germline ends sit 15 bases apart. The germline V gene specifies SQVTM as CDR1 and ANQGSEA as CDR2.

General findings and caveats noted by the study authors: A CD8+ phenotype was shown by the disease-linked clones, which were found at relatively low frequencies in peripheral blood. Significant enrichment of the disease-linked clones was reported in matched synovial fluid samples from ankylosing spondylitis patients. Blood from ankylosing spondylitis patients appeared to be characterized by a TCR beta motif composed of 7 to 9 highly homologous amino acid variants. Some TCR beta motif variants had previously been reported in synovial fluid and blood of reactive arthritis patients, which suggested common disease-initiation mechanisms.

Synovial fluid samples were matched to blood samples from the same ankylosing spondylitis patients. The specimen sequenced was synovial fluid, either unsorted or a sorted T cell fraction (not recorded which). The chain links TRBV29-1 with TRBJ1-1; the D gene cannot be named for sure. The sequence derives from a male donor with ankylosing spondylitis. The CDR3 corresponds to CSGARGRDTEAFF. The DNA sequence is as follows: TGCAGCGGTGCGCGAGGGAGGGACACTGAAGCTTTCTTT.